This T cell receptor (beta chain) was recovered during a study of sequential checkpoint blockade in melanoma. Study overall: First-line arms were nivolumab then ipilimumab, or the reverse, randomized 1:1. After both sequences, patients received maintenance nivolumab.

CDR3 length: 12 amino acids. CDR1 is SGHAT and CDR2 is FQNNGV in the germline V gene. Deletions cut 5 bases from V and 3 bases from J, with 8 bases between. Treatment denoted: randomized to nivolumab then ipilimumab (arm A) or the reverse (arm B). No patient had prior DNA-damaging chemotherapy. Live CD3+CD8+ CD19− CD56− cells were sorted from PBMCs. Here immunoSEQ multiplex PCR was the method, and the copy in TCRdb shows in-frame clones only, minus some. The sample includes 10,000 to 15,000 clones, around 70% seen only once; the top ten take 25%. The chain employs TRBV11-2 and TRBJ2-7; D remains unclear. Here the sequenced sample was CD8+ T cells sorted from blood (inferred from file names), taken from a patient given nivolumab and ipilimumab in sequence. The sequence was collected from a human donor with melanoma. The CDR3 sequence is CASSLGLYEQYF. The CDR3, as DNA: TGTGCCAGCAGCCTGGGCCTCTACGAGCAGTACTTC.